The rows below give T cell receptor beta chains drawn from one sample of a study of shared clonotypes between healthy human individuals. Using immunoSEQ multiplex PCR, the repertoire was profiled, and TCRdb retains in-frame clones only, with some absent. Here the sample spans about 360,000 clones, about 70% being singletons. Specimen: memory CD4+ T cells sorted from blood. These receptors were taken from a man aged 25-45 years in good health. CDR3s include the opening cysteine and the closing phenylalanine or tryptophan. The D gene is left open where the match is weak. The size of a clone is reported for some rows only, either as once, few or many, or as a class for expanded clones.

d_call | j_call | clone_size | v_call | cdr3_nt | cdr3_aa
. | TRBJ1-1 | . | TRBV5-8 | TGTGCCAGCAGCATACGAGAGTACACTGAAGCTTTCTTT | CASSIREYTEAFF
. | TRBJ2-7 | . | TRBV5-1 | TGCGCCAGCAGCCCGGGGCCCGCGGAGAACTACGAGCAGTACTTC | CASSPGPAENYEQYF
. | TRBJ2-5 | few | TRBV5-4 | TGTGCCATCAAGGGGGAGAACCAAGAGACCCAGTACTTC | CAIKGENQETQYF
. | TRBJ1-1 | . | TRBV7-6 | TGTGCCAGCAGCTTAAGGGCAGGGGATGGAGGTGAAGCTTTCTTT | CASSLRAGDGGEAFF
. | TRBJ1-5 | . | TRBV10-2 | TGCGCCAGCAGCGTTCAGGGCAATCAGCCCCAGCATTTT | CASSVQGNQPQHF
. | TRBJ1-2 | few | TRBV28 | TGTGCCAGCAGACGAGGCGTCTACACCTTC | CASRRGVYTF
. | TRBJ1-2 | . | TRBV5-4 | TGTGCCAGCAGCTTGGTGGGTGGTGCAGGGCTCTATGGCTACACCTTC | CASSLVGGAGLYGYTF
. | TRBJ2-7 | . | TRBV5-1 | TGCGCCAGCAGCCGGGACGCCAGCTCCTACGAGCAGTACTTC | CASSRDASSYEQYF
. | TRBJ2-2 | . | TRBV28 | TGTGCCAGCACTGAGCTGGCGAACACCGGGGAGCTGTTTTTT | CASTELANTGELFF
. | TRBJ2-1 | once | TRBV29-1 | TGCAGCGTAGGGGTCCGCAATGAGCAGTTCTTC | CSVGVRNEQFF
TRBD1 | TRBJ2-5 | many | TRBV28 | TGTGCCAGCAGTGGGGGGACAGGCCCAGGGGGGACCCAGTACTTC | CASSGGTGPGGTQYF
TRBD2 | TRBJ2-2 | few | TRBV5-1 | TGCGCCAGCAGCTTGGCCCGTATGGGACTAGCAAAGACCGGGGAGCTGTTTTTT | CASSLARMGLAKTGELFF
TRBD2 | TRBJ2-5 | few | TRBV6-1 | TGTGCCAGCAAGCGGCCCTGGGGAGGGGAGACCCAGTACTTC | CASKRPWGGETQYF
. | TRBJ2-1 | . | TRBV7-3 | TGTGCCAGCAGCCCCGCGGGGCAGATGTACAATGAGCAGTTCTTC | CASSPAGQMYNEQFF
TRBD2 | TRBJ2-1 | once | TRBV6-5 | TGTGCCAGCAGACCCCTAGCGGGAGCTTACAATGAGCAGTTCTTC | CASRPLAGAYNEQFF
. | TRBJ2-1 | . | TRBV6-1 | TGTGCCAGCAGTATATCGATTTCGGATGAGCAGTTCTTC | CASSISISDEQFF
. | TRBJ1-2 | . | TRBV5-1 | TGCGCCAGCAGCTCAGCCCAGGGCGACTATGGCTACACCTTC | CASSSAQGDYGYTF
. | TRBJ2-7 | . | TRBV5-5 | TGTGCCAGCAGCCTGGAGGGGACAGACTCCTACGAGCAGTACTTC | CASSLEGTDSYEQYF
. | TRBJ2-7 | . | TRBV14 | TGTGCCAGCAGCCAATCCTACGAGCAGTACTTC | CASSQSYEQYF
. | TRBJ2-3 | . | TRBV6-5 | TGTGCCAGCAGTCACAGAACAGGATTACAGTATTTT | CASSHRTGLQYF
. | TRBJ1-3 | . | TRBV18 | TGTGCCAGCTCACTTAACTTTGGGGGTCCTTCTGGAAACACCATATATTTT | CASSLNFGGPSGNTIYF
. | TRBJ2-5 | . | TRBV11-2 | TGTGCCAGCAGCTTAGTGGAATCCCGAGAGACCCAGTACTTC | CASSLVESRETQYF
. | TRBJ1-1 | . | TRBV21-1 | TGTGCCAGCAGCACCCCTTTCGGGACGGTGAACACTGAAGCTTTCTTT | CASSTPFGTVNTEAFF
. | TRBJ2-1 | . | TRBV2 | TGTGCCAGCCTGCCAGACTTTTCCTACAATGAGCAGTTCTTC | CASLPDFSYNEQFF
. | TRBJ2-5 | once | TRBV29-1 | TGCAGCGTTGACGCGCTTCAAGAGACCCAGTACTTC | CSVDALQETQYF
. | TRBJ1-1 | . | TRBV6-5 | TGTGCCAGCAGTTACGCCTTTGGGGGGGCAGGTGAAGCTTTCTTT | CASSYAFGGAGEAFF
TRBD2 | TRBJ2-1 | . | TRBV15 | TGTGCCTCCGCCACGACACGGCTAGCGGGGTACAATGAGCAGTTCTTC | CASATTRLAGYNEQFF
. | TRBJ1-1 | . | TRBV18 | TGTGCCAGCTCACCAAGGCAGCAGGACAGAACGAACACTGAAGCTTTCTTT | CASSPRQQDRTNTEAFF
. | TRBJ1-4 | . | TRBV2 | TGTGCCAGCAGTGAACATGGGGATGGAAAACTGTTTTTT | CASSEHGDGKLFF
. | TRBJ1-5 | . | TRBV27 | TGTGCCAGCACCGCATCCCGGGGACAGCCCCAGCATTTT | CASTASRGQPQHF